This entry is about one TCR beta chain. The CDR3 is 18 amino acids. V lost 4 bases to trimming and J lost 4 bases, with 23 bases between them. Germline V gene lookup returns CDR1 LNHNV and CDR2 YYDKDF (reference sequence). These data come from a study of T cell clones after liver transplantation. Looking at the study overall: Graft-donor-reactive sequences were compared with third-party-reactive TCRbeta sequences from pre-transplant mixed lymphocyte reactions.

Thawed unstimulated PBMCs were FACS-sorted by CD3, CD4 and CD8 into two populations. TCRdb keeps only in-frame clones here, not all; method: immunoSEQ multiplex PCR. This sample has 93,000 or so clones, with about 86% found just once. Source: CD4+ T cells from blood, taken around 49 months after liver transplant. The chain employs TRBV15 and TRBJ1-5, with D possibly matching TRBD1 (5 bases). This sequence originates from a human patient who received a liver transplant. Some T cells may trace back to the graft donor. The CDR3: CATSTIQWSGLPNQPQHF. CDR3 coding DNA: TGTGCCACCAGCACTATACAGTGGTCAGGGCTCCCGAATCAGCCCCAGCATTTT.